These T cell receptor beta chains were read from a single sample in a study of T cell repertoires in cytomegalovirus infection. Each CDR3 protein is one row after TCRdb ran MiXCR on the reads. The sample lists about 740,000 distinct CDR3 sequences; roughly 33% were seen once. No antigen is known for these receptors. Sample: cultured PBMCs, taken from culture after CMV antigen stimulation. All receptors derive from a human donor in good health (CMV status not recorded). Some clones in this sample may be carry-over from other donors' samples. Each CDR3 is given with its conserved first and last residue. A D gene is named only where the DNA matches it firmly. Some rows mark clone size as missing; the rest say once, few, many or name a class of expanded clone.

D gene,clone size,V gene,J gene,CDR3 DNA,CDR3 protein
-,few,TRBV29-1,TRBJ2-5,TGCAGCGCCCGGCTACGTGGGAGAGGGGAGACCCAGTACTTC,CSARLRGRGETQYF
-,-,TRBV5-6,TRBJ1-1,TGTGCCAGCGGGGTCGGAGGCGGAACTGAAGCTTTCTTT,CASGVGGGTEAFF
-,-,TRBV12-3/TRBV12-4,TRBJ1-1,TGTGCCAGCAGTTTGGGGGGGAATCACGCTGAAGCTTTCTTT,CASSLGGNHAEAFF
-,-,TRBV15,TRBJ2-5,TGTGCCACCAGCAGGTCCATGGGGCCTTCCCAAGAGACCCAGTACTTC,CATSRSMGPSQETQYF
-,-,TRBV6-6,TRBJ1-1,TGTGCCAGCAGTCGACAGGTTAATATGAACACTGAAGCTTTCTTT,CASSRQVNMNTEAFF
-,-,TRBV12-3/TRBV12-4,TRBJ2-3,TGTGCCAGCAGTTTAGCGTGGGGCAGAAGCACAGATACGCAGTATTTT,CASSLAWGRSTDTQYF
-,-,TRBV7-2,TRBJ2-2,TGTGCCAGCACCCTCCGAGCGGCCGGTACCGGGGAGCTGTTTTTT,CASTLRAAGTGELFF
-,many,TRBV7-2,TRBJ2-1,TGTGCCAGCAGTTCCCGTAGGGGTTCCTATGGTCGGTTCTTC,CASSSRRGSYGRFF
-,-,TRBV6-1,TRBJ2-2,TGTGCCAGCAGTGAACGGCGAGGAGGGGGCGGGGAGCTGTTTTTT,CASSERRGGGGELFF
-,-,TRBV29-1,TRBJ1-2,TGCAGCGTTGAGGTTTGGGAGAGAGGCTATGGCTACACCTTC,CSVEVWERGYGYTF
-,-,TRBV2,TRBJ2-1,TGTGCCAGCAGTTCCGACCTAGCCAATGAGCAGTTCTTC,CASSSDLANEQFF
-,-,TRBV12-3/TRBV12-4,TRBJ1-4,TGTGCCAGCAGCCCGGGGCATCCTAATGAAAAACTGTTTTTT,CASSPGHPNEKLFF
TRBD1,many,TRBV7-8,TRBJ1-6,TGTGCCAGCACCGCGGGCAGGGGGCCTCTTTCACCCCTCCACTTT,CASTAGRGPLSPLHF
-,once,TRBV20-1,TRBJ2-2,TGCAGTGCTCGGTGGGGAGCGAACACCGGGGAGCTGTTTTTT,CSARWGANTGELFF
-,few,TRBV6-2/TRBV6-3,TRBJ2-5,TGTGCCACCCAGAAGACCGGGCCGGAGACCCAGTACTTC,CATQKTGPETQYF
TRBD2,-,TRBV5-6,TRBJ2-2,TGTGCCAGCAGCGCGACCCCTAGCGGGAGCCCGATTTTT,CASSATPSGSPIF
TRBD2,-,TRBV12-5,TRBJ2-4,TGTGCTAGTGGTTTGCCCCCGACTAGCGGGAGTTACATTCAGTACTTC,CASGLPPTSGSYIQYF
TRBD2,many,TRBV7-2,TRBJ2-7,TGTGCCAGCAGCTTCCGGCGGGAGGGCTACGAGCAGTACTTC,CASSFRREGYEQYF
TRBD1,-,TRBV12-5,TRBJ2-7,TGTGCTAGTGGTTTGGTAGAGTCCCGCCGGGACAGGGGGTTTTGCTACGAGCAGTACTTC,CASGLVESRRDRGFCYEQYF
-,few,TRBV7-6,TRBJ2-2,TGTGCCAGCAGCTTTAACCCCGGGGAGCTGTTTTTT,CASSFNPGELFF
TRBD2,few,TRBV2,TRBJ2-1,TGTGCCAGCAGTCGCCCTAAGCAGACTAGCGGGATCTCCTACAATGAGCAGTTCTTC,CASSRPKQTSGISYNEQFF
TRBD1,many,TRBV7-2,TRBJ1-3,TGTGCCAGCAGCTTAGCAAAGACAGGGGCGTTCGCCGGAAACACCATATATTTT,CASSLAKTGAFAGNTIYF
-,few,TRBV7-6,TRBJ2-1,TGTGCCAGCAGATTCACTACCGGACCCGGGACTGGTGACTACAATGAGCAGTTCTTC,CASRFTTGPGTGDYNEQFF
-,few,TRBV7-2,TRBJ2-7,TGTGCCAGCAGCTTAGCGAATGGGCACGAGCAGTACTTC,CASSLANGHEQYF
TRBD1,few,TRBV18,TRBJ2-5,TGTGCCAGCTCACCGGACAGGGCGGCAGGGACCCAGTACTTC,CASSPDRAAGTQYF
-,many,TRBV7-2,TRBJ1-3,TGTGCCAGCAGCTTGAGGGCAATAGGCTCTGGAAACACCATATATTTT,CASSLRAIGSGNTIYF
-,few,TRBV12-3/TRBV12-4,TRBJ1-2,TGTGCCAGCAGTTTAGCGACAACAGGTGGCTACACCTTC,CASSLATTGGYTF
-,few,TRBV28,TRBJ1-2,TGTGCCAGCAGCGACACGGCTCCACAGGGCGACTATGGCTACACCTTC,CASSDTAPQGDYGYTF
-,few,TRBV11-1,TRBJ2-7,TGTGCCAGCAGCTTGCGGTTCTCCTACGAGCAGTACTTC,CASSLRFSYEQYF
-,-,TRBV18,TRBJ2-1,TGTGCCAGCTCACCACCGTCAGGAAAGGGACGGGAGCAGTTCTTC,CASSPPSGKGREQFF
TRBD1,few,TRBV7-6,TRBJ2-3,TGTGCCAGCAGCCCAAAGGGACAGCGCACAGATACGCAGTATTTT,CASSPKGQRTDTQYF
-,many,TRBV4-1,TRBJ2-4,TGCGCCAGCAGCCAAGAAGGTCTAGCCAAAATTTTAGCCAAAAACATTCAGTACTTC,CASSQEGLAKILAKNIQYF
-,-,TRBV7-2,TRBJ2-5,TGTGCCAGCAGCTTAGACCGCCCGGGGGCGCGCGTAGGAGAGACCCAGTACTTC,CASSLDRPGARVGETQYF
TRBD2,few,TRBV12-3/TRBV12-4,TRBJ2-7,TGTGCCAGCAGACCGGGACTAGCGGGATCAATTTACTACGAGCAGTACTTC,CASRPGLAGSIYYEQYF
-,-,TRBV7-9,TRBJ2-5,TGTGCCAGCGCGGCGGGCCGGGCCGCTCGGGAGACCCAGTACTTC,CASAAGRAARETQYF
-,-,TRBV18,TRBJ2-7,TGTGCCAGCTCACCAAGAGAGCCTGGGATTGAGCAGTACTTC,CASSPREPGIEQYF
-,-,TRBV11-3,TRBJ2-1,TGTGCCAGCAGCCCCGACACGGATGAGCAGTTCTTC,CASSPDTDEQFF
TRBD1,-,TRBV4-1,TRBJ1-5,TGCGCCAGCAGCGAAAAGATGATAAGGGACAGGGCTGCTCAGCCCCGGCATTTT,CASSEKMIRDRAAQPRHF
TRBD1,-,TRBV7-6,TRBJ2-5,TGTGCCAGCAGCCCAGGGACAGGAGCCATAGAGACCCAGTACTTC,CASSPGTGAIETQYF
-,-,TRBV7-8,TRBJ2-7,TGTGCCAGCAGCCCGCAATACGAGCAGTACTTC,CASSPQYEQYF
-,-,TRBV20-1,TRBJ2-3,TGCAGTGCTAGACCCGCCGGGGGAGGCACAGATACGCAGTATTTT,CSARPAGGGTDTQYF
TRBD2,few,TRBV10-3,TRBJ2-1,TGTGCCATCAGCGGGACTAGCGGGGGGGTCATTGAGCAGTTCTTC,CAISGTSGGVIEQFF
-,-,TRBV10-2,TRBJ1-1,TGCGCCAGCAGTGCAGGAACGAGGAGGACCGACGGGACGAAAACTGAAGCTTTCTTT,CASSAGTRRTDGTKTEAFF
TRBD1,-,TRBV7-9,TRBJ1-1,TGTGCCAGCAGCTCCCCCGGGACAGGGGGGAACACTGAAGCTTTCTTT,CASSSPGTGGNTEAFF
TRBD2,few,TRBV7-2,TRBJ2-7,TGTGCCAGCAGCCCTAGACTAGCGGGGGGCCCTACCTACGAGCAGTACTTC,CASSPRLAGGPTYEQYF
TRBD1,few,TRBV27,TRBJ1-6,TGTGCCAGCAGTAATCCGGACAGGGGCCCTAATTCACCCCTCCACTTT,CASSNPDRGPNSPLHF
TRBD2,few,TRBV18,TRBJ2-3,TGTGCCAGCTCACCAACACTAGCGGTCACAGATACGCAGTATTTT,CASSPTLAVTDTQYF
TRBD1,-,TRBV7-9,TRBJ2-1,TGTGCCAGCAGCCCTTACAGGGGGCCGGCGGGGCACAATGAGCAGTTCTTC,CASSPYRGPAGHNEQFF
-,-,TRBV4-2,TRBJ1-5,TGTGCCAGCAGCCAAGATCCCCGGGGCAATCAGCCCCAGCATTTT,CASSQDPRGNQPQHF
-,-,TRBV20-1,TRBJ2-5,TGCATGCCCTATAGGGGGAGACAGGAGGGGCAAGAGACCCAGTACTTC,CMPYRGRQEGQETQYF
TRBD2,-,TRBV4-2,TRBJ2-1,TGTGCCTCCGGACTAGCGGGACACAATGAGCAGTTCTTC,CASGLAGHNEQFF
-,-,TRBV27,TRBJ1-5,TGTGCCAGCAGTTTATCGATGGGAGGGACCAATCAGCCCCAGCATTTT,CASSLSMGGTNQPQHF